The 18 T cell receptor beta chains reported below all come from one sample, sequenced in a study of blood T cell repertoires in COVID-19. Sequencing was performed with immunoSEQ multiplex PCR; in TCRdb, only in-frame clones are kept and a portion is missing. Of more than 35,000 clones listed, approximately 90% were seen once; the top ten hold 4.8%. Source material: peripheral blood. Source of these receptors: a human donor in a cohort sampled during active COVID-19.

The genes are TRBV18 and TRBJ1-6; 7 bases are a match to TRBD1. V gave up 4 bases and J gave up 4 bases; unmatched junction bases: 1. Germline assignment: CDR1 KGHSH and CDR2 LQKENI. The CDR3 extends over 14 amino acids. Written as DNA, the CDR3 is TGTGCCAGCTCACAGGACAGGTATAATTCACCCCTCCACTTT. It specifies CASSQDRYNSPLHF.

The gene calls are TRBV19 and TRBJ2-3; 7 bases line up with TRBD2. This CDR3 is built from 15 residues. V lost 5 bases, J lost 5 bases, and 10 bases stayed unmatched. In germline, CDR1 is LNHDA, CDR2 SQIVND (reference sequence). The CDR3 loop is CASSSAVVAGDTQYF. The CDR3 bases are TGTGCCAGTAGTTCGGCCGTGGTAGCGGGAGATACGCAGTATTTT.

The chain couples TRBV21-1 to TRBJ1-1; TRBD1, the table's D call, lacks a check against the DNA. TRBV21-1 is assigned pseudogene status. There are 14 residues in the CDR3. The CDR3, as DNA: TGTGCCAGCAGCGCCAACAGGGGATCCACTGAAGCTTTCTTT. It is translated as CASSANRGSTEAFF.

V gene TRBV2 combines with J gene TRBJ2-6; D is perhaps TRBD2 (6 bases). V was trimmed by 7 bases and J by 0 bases, leaving 10 bases between them. CDR1 is SNHLY, CDR2 FYNNEI, per germline. The length of the CDR3 is 15 residues. In nucleotides, the CDR3 is TGTGCCAGCACGGCGGGGCTCTCTGGGGCCAACGTCCTGACTTTC. This encodes CASTAGLSGANVLTF.

The chain joins TRBV5-1 to TRBJ1-1; a weak D match, TRBD1 (6 bases). Germline lookup yields CDR1 SGHRS and CDR2 YFSETQ. Trimming removed 0 bases at V and 6 bases at J, with 15 bases between. This CDR3 is 15 amino acids long. The CDR3 region is CASSLDTGKVSEAFF. CDR3 bases: TGCGCCAGCAGCTTGGACACAGGGAAGGTCTCTGAAGCTTTCTTT.

The chain employs TRBV11-3 and TRBJ2-5; TRBD2 matches 10 bases. CDR1 is SGHNT and CDR2 is YENEEA in the germline V gene. Trimming at V came to 1 base and at J to 2 bases, leaving 1 base not matched to a gene. CDR3 length equals 15 residues. CDR3 in DNA: TGTGCCAGCAGCTTAGGGACTAGCGGACAAGAGACCCAGTACTTC. Translating it yields CASSLGTSGQETQYF.

The V and J genes are TRBV11-2 and TRBJ2-5; 13 bases line up with TRBD2. Trimming cost V 6 bases and J 1 base; bases outside gene matches: 5. This CDR3 has 16 amino acids. Germline-derived CDR1 and CDR2 are SGHAT and FQNNGV. CDR3 sequence reads: CASRVGTSGIQETQYF. CDR3 sequence (DNA): TGTGCCAGCAGAGTAGGGACTAGCGGGATCCAAGAGACCCAGTACTTC.

The CDR3 region is CASSRGAAETQYF. CDR3 DNA: TGTGCCAGCAGCCGGGGGGCTGCGGAGACCCAGTACTTC. The chain links TRBV2 to TRBJ2-5, with D possibly TRBD2 on 7 matching bases. V lost 6 bases and J 5 bases, leaving 13 bases between the germline ends. CDR3 length: 13 residues. Per the germline V gene, CDR1 is SNHLY and CDR2 is FYNNEI.

This chain connects TRBV4-3 to TRBJ2-1, with 7 nucleotides matching TRBD2. V lost 3 bases, J lost 0 bases, and 2 bases stayed unmatched. The CDR3 loop spans 15 amino acids. Per the germline V gene, CDR1 is LGHNA and CDR2 is YSLEER. This CDR3 is CASSHGGSSYNEQFF. The CDR3 DNA follows: TGCGCCAGCAGCCACGGCGGGAGCTCCTACAATGAGCAGTTCTTC.

DNA for the CDR3: TGCGCCAGCAGCCTCCGAGATGAAAACACCGGGGAGCTGTTTTTT. Residues: CASSLRDENTGELFF. This sequence joins TRBV4-1 and TRBJ2-2; D is unresolved. This CDR3 comprises 15 residues. Germline assignment: CDR1 MGHRA and CDR2 YSYEKL. Trimming stripped 4 bases from V and 2 bases from J, with 11 bases between.

The chain employs TRBV27 and TRBJ2-2, with 9 bases matching TRBD1. J gave up 13 bases and V 3 bases, and 18 bases lay outside the gene matches. The CDR3 runs to 17 residues. The germline V gene has CDR1 MNHEY and CDR2 SMNVEV (reference sequence). The chain's CDR3 is CASSLDRGMHRGKPLFF. DNA for the CDR3: TGTGCCAGCAGTTTGGACAGGGGAATGCACCGGGGCAAACCGCTGTTTTTT.

The rearrangement links TRBV6-2 or TRBV6-3 to TRBJ2-3, with D possibly TRBD2 on 6 matching bases. The CDR3 is 16 amino acids. V gave up 5 bases and J gave up 0 bases, with 15 bases separating them. CDR1 is MNHEY, CDR2 SVGEGT, per germline. DNA of the CDR3: TGTGCCAGCAGTAGACTAGACGGACTCAGCACAGATACGCAGTATTTT. Translation gives CASSRLDGLSTDTQYF.

This chain links TRBV5-1 with TRBJ2-3; 11 bases agree with TRBD2. Germline V lookup: CDR1 SGHRS, CDR2 YFSETQ. This CDR3 is 16 amino acids long. After removal of 2 bases from V and 1 base from J, the junction contained 3 bases not matched to a gene. CDR3 coding DNA: TGCGCCAGCAGCTTCCGACTAGCGGGACGCACAGATACGCAGTATTTT. It translates to CASSFRLAGRTDTQYF.

A single count supports this clone. The chain joins TRBV19 to TRBJ2-6; TRBD2 matches at 10 bases. The CDR3 sequence is 18 residues long. Losses at the gene ends were 1 base for V and 0 bases for J; bases not matched to a gene: 3. CDR1 is LNHDA, CDR2 SQIVND, per germline (reference sequence). CDR3 nucleotide sequence: TGTGCCAGTAGTATAGTGCTAGCGGGAGCCTCTGGGGCCAACGTCCTGACTTTC. This translates into CASSIVLAGASGANVLTF.

A few counts support this clone. The rearrangement uses TRBV25-1 and TRBJ2-3; 7 bases are shared with TRBD2. Germline V gene lookup returns CDR1 MGHDK and CDR2 SYGVNS. With V trimmed by 5 bases and J by 3 bases, 5 bases remained unmatched. The CDR3 length is 14 residues. This chain's CDR3 is CASSPSGVTDTQYF. The CDR3 region has the DNA TGTGCCAGCAGTCCTAGCGGCGTGACAGATACGCAGTATTTT.

V is TRBV7-6 and J is TRBJ1-1, with D unresolved. The V end lost 5 bases, the J end lost 1 base, and 8 bases lay between the germline ends. This CDR3 comprises 13 residues. In germline, CDR1 is SGHVS, CDR2 FNYEAQ. CDR3 in DNA: TGTGCCAGCAGCCCCGGCGGGAACACTGAAGCTTTCTTT. This translates into CASSPGGNTEAFF. The whole variable domain, remainder taken from reference TRBV7-6 and TRBJ1-1, is GAGVSQSPRYKVTKRGQDVALRCDPISGHVSLYWYRQALGQGPEFLTYFNYEAQQDKSGLPNDRFSAERPEGSISTLTIQRTEQRDSAMYRCASSPGGNTEAFFGQGTRLTVV.

The rearrangement links TRBV19 to TRBJ2-7; a weak D match, TRBD1 (6 bases). Germline lookup yields CDR1 LNHDA and CDR2 SQIVND (reference sequence). This CDR3 has 14 amino acids. The ends were cut back, 1 base at V and 3 bases at J, with 10 bases in the middle. Here the CDR3 reads CASSIVDRRYEQYF. The CDR3 bases are TGTGCCAGTAGTATAGTCGACAGGCGCTACGAGCAGTACTTC.

The V call is TRBV20-1, the J call TRBJ1-2, with 7 bases fitting TRBD1. The germline V gene has CDR1 DFQATT and CDR2 SNEGSKA (reference sequence). CDR3 length: 12 residues. J was trimmed by 9 bases and V by 3 bases; bases with no gene match: 7. CDR3 bases: TGCAGTGCTAGTCCGACAGGGTTTCGCTACACCTTC. Translated, it gives CSASPTGFRYTF.